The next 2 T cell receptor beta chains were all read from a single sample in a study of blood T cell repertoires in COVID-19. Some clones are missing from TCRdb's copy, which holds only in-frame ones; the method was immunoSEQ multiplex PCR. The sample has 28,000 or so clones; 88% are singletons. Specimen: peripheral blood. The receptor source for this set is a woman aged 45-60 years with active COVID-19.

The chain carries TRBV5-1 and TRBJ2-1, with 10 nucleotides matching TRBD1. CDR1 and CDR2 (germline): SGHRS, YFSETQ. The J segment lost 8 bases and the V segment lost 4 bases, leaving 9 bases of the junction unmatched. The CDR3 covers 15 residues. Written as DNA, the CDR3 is TGCGCCAGCAGCCTGAGTGGACAGGGGGTCCATGAGCAGTTCTTC. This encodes CASSLSGQGVHEQFF.

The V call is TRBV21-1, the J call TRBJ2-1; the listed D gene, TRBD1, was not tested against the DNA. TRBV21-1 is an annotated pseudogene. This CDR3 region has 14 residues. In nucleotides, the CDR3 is TGTGCCAGCAGCAAACGAGGACAGCCGGGCGAGCAGTTCTTC. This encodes CASSKRGQPGEQFF.